These 32 T cell receptor beta chains were sequenced from one sample in a study of cytomegalovirus exposure and HLA in healthy donors. PCR primers comprised 60 Vbeta and 13 Jbeta primers. Generated by immunoSEQ multiplex PCR, the TCRdb table keeps only in-frame clones and is missing some. The repertoire holds over 150,000 clones, 68% seen once, with around 4.5% in the top ten. The sample taken for sequencing was PBMCs. The receptors come from a woman in her late teens or twenties in good health and CMV-seropositive.

The chain couples TRBV2 to TRBJ1-5; TRBD1 aligns across 8 bases. Germline V gives CDR1 SNHLY, CDR2 FYNNEI. Unmatched junction bases numbered 11, after V lost 6 bases and J lost 7 bases. CDR3 length: 15 amino acids. The CDR3 protein is CASSPTGTGRQPQHF. CDR3 bases: TGTGCCAGCAGCCCAACCGGGACAGGAAGGCAGCCCCAGCATTTT.

Here the CDR3 DNA reads TGTGCCAGCAGCCAAGTACGGGGGGGTAACAATGAGCAGTTCTTC. This gives the protein CASSQVRGGNNEQFF. The rearrangement joins TRBV14 to TRBJ2-1; 8 nucleotides match TRBD2. Germline loops: CDR1 SGHDN, CDR2 FVKESK. The CDR3 spans 15 residues. Unmatched junction bases numbered 4, after V lost 1 base and J lost 5 bases.

The gene calls are TRBV29-1 and TRBJ1-2; 8 nucleotides agree with TRBD1. Unmatched junction bases numbered 8, after V lost 4 bases and J lost 4 bases. The CDR3 has 14 amino acids. CDR1 SQVTM and CDR2 ANQGSEA come from the germline V gene. The CDR3 nucleotides read TGCAGCGTTGCCCCAGGGGGCAGCTCCTATGGCTACACCTTC. As protein: CSVAPGGSSYGYTF.

This clone has a handful of counts. The V gene is TRBV10-1, the J gene TRBJ1-1; D unclear. Trimming took 7 bases from V and 4 from J, leaving 19 bases between them. The CDR3 is 15 amino acids. Germline V gene lookup returns CDR1 WNHNN and CDR2 SYGVQD (reference sequence). This CDR3 is CASIDIHAESTEAFF. CDR3 nucleotide sequence: TGCGCCAGCATTGACATACACGCGGAAAGCACTGAAGCTTTCTTT.

This chain joins TRBV6-5 and TRBJ2-7; D not resolved. V lost 2 bases and J 3 bases, leaving 8 bases between the germline ends. The germline V gene encodes CDR1 MNHEY and CDR2 SVGAGI. The CDR3 sequence is 13 residues long. CDR3 protein: CASSYDSFYEQYF. CDR3 DNA: TGTGCCAGCAGTTACGACTCTTTCTACGAGCAGTACTTC.

This clone appeared a few times. The chain links TRBV12-5 to TRBJ2-1, with 11 bases aligning to TRBD2. V lost 7 bases, J lost 8 bases, and 4 bases stayed unmatched. The CDR3 is 13 amino acids. The germline gives CDR1 LGHNT, CDR2 FRNRAP. For the CDR3, the DNA is TGTGCTAGTGCCGGGACTAGCGGCGATGAGCAGTTCTTC. This gives the protein CASAGTSGDEQFF.

This clone was counted a single time. The CDR3 protein is CASSVPLSGGFGTGELFF. CDR3 DNA: TGTGCCAGCAGCGTCCCCCTATCAGGCGGGTTTGGGACCGGGGAGCTGTTTTTT. The chain has TRBV9 and TRBJ2-2; D is perhaps TRBD2 (5 bases). Germline V gene data show CDR1 as SGDLS and CDR2 as YYNGEE. The CDR3 consists of 18 residues. V lost 2 bases to trimming and J lost 5 bases, with 22 bases between them.

This clone was seen more than once but under ten times. The V call is TRBV5-1, the J call TRBJ2-1; D is uncertain. The V and J ends lost 3 bases and 4 bases respectively, with 11 bases between them. The CDR3 totals 14 residues. Germline loops: CDR1 SGHRS, CDR2 YFSETQ. This CDR3 is CASSSWALYNEQFF. CDR3 in DNA: TGCGCCAGCAGCTCTTGGGCGCTTTACAATGAGCAGTTCTTC.

This chain uses TRBV27 with TRBJ2-1, with 7 bases that match TRBD2. CDR3 length: 16 amino acids. Germline values: CDR1 MNHEY, CDR2 SMNVEV (reference sequence). V shed 5 bases and J 8 bases; nucleotides not matched to a gene: 15. The CDR3 region has the DNA TGTGCCAGCAGTCCTCTTGAGCGGGGTGGAGTCTATGAGCAGTTCTTC. Protein product: CASSPLERGGVYEQFF.

The V call is TRBV28, the J call TRBJ2-5, with a tentative D call TRBD2 (6 bases). CDR3 size: 16 residues. Germline CDR1 and CDR2: MDHEN and SYDVKM. Trimming stripped 5 bases from V and 2 bases from J, with 18 bases between. DNA for the CDR3: TGTGCCAGCAGTCTTATACCCGGGACTGTGCAAGAGACCCAGTACTTC. Translating it yields CASSLIPGTVQETQYF.

The chain recombines TRBV29-1 with TRBJ2-7, with D perhaps being TRBD1 or TRBD2 (6 bases each). V gave up 4 bases and J gave up 2 bases, with 12 bases separating them. The CDR3 runs 13 residues. The germline V gene has CDR1 SQVTM and CDR2 ANQGSEA. The CDR3 DNA reads TGCAGCGTTGGAGAGGGGGGAACCTACGAGCAGTACTTC. It translates to CSVGEGGTYEQYF.

The gene calls are TRBV5-1 and TRBJ2-3; D may be TRBD1 (6 bases). From germline, CDR1 is SGHRS and CDR2 YFSETQ. Trimming shortened V by 6 bases and J by 1 base, and 9 bases separated the two germline ends. This CDR3 contains 13 residues. Written as DNA, the CDR3 is TGCGCCAGCAATCCAGGGGGCACAGATACGCAGTATTTT. It encodes CASNPGGTDTQYF.

The chain links TRBV2 to TRBJ1-2; TRBD1 agrees at 7 bases. Germline CDR1 SNHLY, CDR2 FYNNEI. V shed 6 bases, J shed 5 bases, and the junction held 6 bases outside the gene matches. The CDR3 has 13 residues. The CDR3 region has the DNA TGTGCCAGCAGAGAGGGACAGAGATATGGCTACACCTTC. Translating gives CASREGQRYGYTF.

This chain links TRBV12-1 with TRBJ2-2; TRBD2, the D gene given by the table, was not confirmed from the DNA. TRBV12-1 corresponds to a pseudogene. The CDR3 loop spans 18 amino acids. CDR3 sequence: CASSPNGLAAANTGELFF. The DNA for the CDR3 is TGTGCCAGCAGCCCGAACGGACTAGCGGCGGCGAACACCGGGGAGCTGTTTTTT.

The chain has TRBV7-3 and TRBJ2-1, with a weak D call TRBD2 (5 bases). This CDR3 contains 12 residues. V gave up 8 bases and J gave up 8 bases, with 13 bases separating them. Germline loops: CDR1 SGHTA, CDR2 FQGTGA. The CDR3 protein is CASRGSGYEQFF. The CDR3 nucleotides read TGTGCCAGCCGCGGCTCGGGGTATGAGCAGTTCTTC.

This rearrangement joins TRBV28 to TRBJ2-7, with a tentative D call TRBD1 (6 bases). This CDR3 region has 12 residues. CDR1 MDHEN and CDR2 SYDVKM come from the germline V gene. V lost 6 bases, J lost 2 bases, and 8 bases lay in between. CDR3: CASSTGTYEQYF. CDR3 coding DNA: TGTGCCAGCAGCACAGGGACCTACGAGCAGTACTTC.

The chain combines TRBV9 with TRBJ2-1; TRBD2 matches 11 bases. The germline V gene has CDR1 SGDLS and CDR2 YYNGEE. After removal of 0 bases from V and 6 bases from J, the junction contained 11 bases not matched to a gene. The CDR3 contains 18 residues. The CDR3 sequence is CASSVATAGTSGINEQFF. The CDR3 DNA reads as TGTGCCAGCAGCGTAGCTACTGCTGGGACTAGCGGAATCAATGAGCAGTTCTTC.

This clone was detected a few times. The chain carries TRBV6-5 and TRBJ1-5; D call uncertain. V lost 0 bases and J lost 0, with 9 bases in between. Germline V CDR1 and CDR2: MNHEY, SVGAGI. The length of the CDR3 is 16 residues. This chain's CDR3 is CASSYSREPSNQPQHF. DNA of the CDR3: TGTGCCAGCAGTTACTCCCGGGAGCCTAGCAATCAGCCCCAGCATTTT.

This chain joins TRBV18 and TRBJ1-3, with D possibly TRBD1 on 6 matching bases. From germline, CDR1 is KGHSH and CDR2 LQKENI. Trimming cost V 5 bases and J 7 bases, with 12 bases left between them. This CDR3 has 13 residues. The CDR3 nucleotides are TGTGCCAGCTCAGCTGGACAGCCTAACACCATATATTTT. This translates into CASSAGQPNTIYF.

V usage is TRBV30 and J usage is TRBJ2-7; 7 bases agree with TRBD2. Germline values: CDR1 GTSNPN, CDR2 SVGIG (reference sequence). The length of the CDR3 is 12 residues. The ends lost 3 bases at V and 5 bases at J; junction bases unmatched: 4. CDR3 DNA: TGTGCCTGGAGGCCGGGAGGTAACGAGCAGTACTTC. Its translation: CAWRPGGNEQYF.

This chain connects TRBV28 to TRBJ2-7; the match to TRBD2 covers 11 bases. This CDR3 spans 19 amino acids. The germline V gene encodes CDR1 MDHEN and CDR2 SYDVKM. V gave up 1 base and J gave up 4 bases; unmatched junction bases: 15. The CDR3: CASSLSPGATSGKSYEQYF. CDR3 nucleotides: TGTGCCAGCAGTTTATCACCGGGAGCGACTAGCGGGAAATCGTACGAGCAGTACTTC.

The rearrangement joins TRBV9 to TRBJ2-1; possible D gene TRBD2, 7 bases. Germline loops: CDR1 SGDLS, CDR2 YYNGEE. The V gene lost 3 bases and the J gene lost 8 bases, with 18 bases spanning the gap. CDR3 length: 15 residues. CDR3 sequence: CASSAGGGGPYEQFF. The CDR3 DNA is TGTGCCAGCAGCGCCGGAGGGGGGGGGCCTTATGAGCAGTTCTTC.

V and J are TRBV7-3 and TRBJ2-3; D is unresolved. Germline V gene lookup returns CDR1 SGHTA and CDR2 FQGTGA. V gave up 3 bases and J gave up 4 bases, with 11 bases separating them. CDR3 length: 14 amino acids. CDR3 in DNA: TGTGCCAGCAGCTTGTTCTCTATCCCAGATACGCAGTATTTT. Residues: CASSLFSIPDTQYF.

CDR3 loop: CASSQDHRHGYTF. The DNA of the CDR3 is TGTGCCAGCAGCCAAGATCACAGACATGGCTACACCTTC. The rearrangement joins TRBV4-2 to TRBJ1-2; the D is unclear. The ends were cut back, 0 bases at V and 6 bases at J, with 8 bases in the middle. The germline V gene encodes CDR1 LGHNA and CDR2 YNFKEQ. The CDR3 contains 13 residues.

The chain is built from TRBV29-1 and TRBJ2-7, with 9 bases that match TRBD2. The CDR3 runs to 14 residues. From germline, CDR1 is SQVTM and CDR2 ANQGSEA. Trimming cost V 5 bases and J 2 bases; bases outside gene matches: 7. The CDR3 protein is CSVIPGLATYEQYF. The DNA for the CDR3 is TGCAGCGTTATCCCGGGACTAGCTACCTACGAGCAGTACTTC.

This clone was observed a few times. This chain links TRBV27 with TRBJ2-3, with D possibly TRBD1 on 5 matching bases. Germline V gene data show CDR1 as MNHEY and CDR2 as SMNVEV (reference sequence). The V end was cut by 6 bases, the J end by 0 bases, with 13 bases between. The CDR3 totals 15 residues. The CDR3 nucleotides read TGTGCCAGCAGACCCTGGGGCCTAAGCACAGATACGCAGTATTTT. Protein product: CASRPWGLSTDTQYF.

This chain uses TRBV6-1 with TRBJ1-2; 10 bases agree with TRBD1. Germline CDR1 reads MNHNS; CDR2 reads SASEGT. This CDR3 comprises 17 residues. Germline trimming cut 4 bases from V and 3 bases from J; bases unmatched to any gene: 11. The CDR3: CASSGRDRGYWDYGYTF. As DNA, the CDR3 is TGTGCCAGCAGTGGACGGGACAGGGGTTATTGGGACTATGGCTACACCTTC.

The genes are TRBV6-1 and TRBJ2-5, with TRBD2 matching over 11 bases. The end of the DNA aligns better with TRBJ2-7, so the J call may be wrong. The CDR3 spans 15 residues. Germline CDR1 and CDR2: MNHNS and SASEGT. CDR3 sequence reads: CASGLGLAAPYEQYF. CDR3 coding DNA: TGTGCCAGCGGCCTGGGACTAGCGGCTCCCTACGAGCAGTACTTC.

The chain has TRBV9 and TRBJ2-7; the match to TRBD2 covers 14 bases. V shed 0 bases, J shed 7 bases, and the junction held 12 bases outside the gene matches. The germline CDR1 and CDR2 sequences are SGDLS and YYNGEE. The CDR3 is 18 residues long. CDR3 loop: CASSVVGGGLAGDQEQYF. The CDR3 DNA sequence: TGTGCCAGCAGCGTAGTTGGGGGGGGACTAGCGGGAGATCAAGAGCAGTACTTC. Combining the CDR3 with reference TRBV9 and TRBJ2-7 gives the whole variable domain DSGVTQTPKHLITATGQRVTLRCSPRSGDLSVYWYQQSLDQGLQFLIQYYNGEERAKGNILERFSAQQFPDLHSELNLSSLELGDSALYFCASSVVGGGLAGDQEQYFGPGTRLTVT.

This sequence joins TRBV15 and TRBJ1-4, with 7 bases aligning to TRBD1. CDR1 LNHNV and CDR2 YYDKDF come from the germline V gene (reference sequence). V shed 5 bases and J 7 bases; nucleotides not matched to a gene: 10. CDR3 length equals 15 residues. The CDR3 here is CATSRRQGGSEKLFF. The DNA of the CDR3 is TGTGCCACCAGCCGGAGACAGGGAGGCAGTGAAAAACTGTTTTTT.

The chain has TRBV30 and TRBJ1-3; no definite D call. The germline V and J ends were trimmed by 2 bases and 7 bases, with 6 bases remaining between them. The CDR3 runs 11 residues. The germline V gene has CDR1 GTSNPN and CDR2 SVGIG (reference sequence). Here the CDR3 DNA reads TGTGCCTGGAGTTCGGGGAACACCATATATTTT. Protein product: CAWSSGNTIYF.

The sample holds a few counts of this clone. The chain employs TRBV20-1 and TRBJ1-1; possibly TRBD1 for D (6 bases). The V and J ends lost 3 bases and 8 bases respectively, with 10 bases between them. The CDR3 is made up of 11 amino acids. Germline CDR1 reads DFQATT; CDR2 reads SNEGSKA (reference sequence). CDR3 protein: CSARDGTEAFF. The CDR3 DNA reads as TGCAGTGCTAGGGATGGGACAGAAGCTTTCTTT.